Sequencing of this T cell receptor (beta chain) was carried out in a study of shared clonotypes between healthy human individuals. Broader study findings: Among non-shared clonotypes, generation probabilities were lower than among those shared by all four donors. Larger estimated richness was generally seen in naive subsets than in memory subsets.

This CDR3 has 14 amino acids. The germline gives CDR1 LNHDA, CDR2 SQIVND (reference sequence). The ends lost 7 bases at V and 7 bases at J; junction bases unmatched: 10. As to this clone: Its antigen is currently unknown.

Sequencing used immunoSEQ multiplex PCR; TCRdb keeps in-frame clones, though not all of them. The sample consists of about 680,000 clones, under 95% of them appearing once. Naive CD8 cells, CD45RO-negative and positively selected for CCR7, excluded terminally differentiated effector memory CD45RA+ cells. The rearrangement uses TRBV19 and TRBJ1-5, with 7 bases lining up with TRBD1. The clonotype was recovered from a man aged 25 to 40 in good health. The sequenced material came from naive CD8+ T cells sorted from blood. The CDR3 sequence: CASTPGGAWQPQHF. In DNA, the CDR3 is TGTGCCAGTACCCCAGGGGGGGCTTGGCAGCCCCAGCATTTT.